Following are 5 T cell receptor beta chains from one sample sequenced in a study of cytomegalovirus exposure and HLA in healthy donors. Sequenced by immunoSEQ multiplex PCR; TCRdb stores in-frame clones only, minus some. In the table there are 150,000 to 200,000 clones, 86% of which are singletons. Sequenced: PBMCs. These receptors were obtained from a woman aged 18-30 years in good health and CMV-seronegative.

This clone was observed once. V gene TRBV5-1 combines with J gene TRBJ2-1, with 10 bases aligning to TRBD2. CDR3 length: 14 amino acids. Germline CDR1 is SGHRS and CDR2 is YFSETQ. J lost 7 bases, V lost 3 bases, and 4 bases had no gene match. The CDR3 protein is CASSSRTSGNEQFF. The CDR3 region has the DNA TGCGCCAGCAGCTCCCGGACTAGCGGTAATGAGCAGTTCTTC.

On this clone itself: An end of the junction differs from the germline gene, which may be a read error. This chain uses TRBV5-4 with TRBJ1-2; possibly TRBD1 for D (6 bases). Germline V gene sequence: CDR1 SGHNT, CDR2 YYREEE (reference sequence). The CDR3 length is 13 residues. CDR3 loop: CASSLRDNSGYTF. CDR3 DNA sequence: TGTGCCAGCAGCCTCCGGGACAACTCTGGCTACACCTTC.

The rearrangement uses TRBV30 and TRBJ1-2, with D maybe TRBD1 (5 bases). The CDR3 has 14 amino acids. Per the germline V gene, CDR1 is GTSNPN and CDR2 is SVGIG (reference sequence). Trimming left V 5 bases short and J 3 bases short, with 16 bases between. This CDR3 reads CAWAPRVSYYGYTF. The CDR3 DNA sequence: TGTGCCTGGGCGCCCAGGGTATCTTACTATGGCTACACCTTC.

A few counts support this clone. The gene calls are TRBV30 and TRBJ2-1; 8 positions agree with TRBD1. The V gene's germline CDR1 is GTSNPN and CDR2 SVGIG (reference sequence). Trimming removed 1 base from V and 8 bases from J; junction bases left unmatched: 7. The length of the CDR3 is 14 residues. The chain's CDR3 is CAWSGGDRNDEQFF. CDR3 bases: TGTGCCTGGAGTGGAGGGGACAGGAACGATGAGCAGTTCTTC.

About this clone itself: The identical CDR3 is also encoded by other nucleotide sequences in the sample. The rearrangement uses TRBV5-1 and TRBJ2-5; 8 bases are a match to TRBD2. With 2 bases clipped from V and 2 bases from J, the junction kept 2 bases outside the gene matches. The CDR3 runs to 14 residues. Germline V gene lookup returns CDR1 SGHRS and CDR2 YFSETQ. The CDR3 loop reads CASSFSGEQETQYF. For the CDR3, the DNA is TGCGCCAGCAGCTTTAGCGGGGAGCAAGAGACCCAGTACTTC.